This entry lists 10 T cell receptor beta chains sequenced from one sample in a study of shared clonotypes between healthy human individuals. Profiling relied on immunoSEQ multiplex PCR, and the TCRdb table lists in-frame clones only, not all of them. The sample holds 850,000 to 1,200,000 clones, about 77% seen once. Sequenced material: memory CD4+ T cells sorted from blood. Subset indicated: CD45RA-negative fraction. The receptors stem from a man aged 18 to 30 in good health.

This clone was found once. The chain uses TRBV30 and TRBJ2-5, with D tentatively TRBD2 (6 bases). The DNA end lines up better with TRBJ2-7; the J call may be wrong. Germline V gene sequence: CDR1 GTSNPN, CDR2 SVGIG (reference sequence). The CDR3 is 16 amino acids. The CDR3 sequence is CAWSTSSLRRSYEQYF. The CDR3 nucleotides read TGTGCCTGGAGTACTAGCTCCCTCAGGCGGTCCTACGAGCAGTACTTC.

The chain is built from TRBV18 and TRBJ2-7; no clear D. The CDR3 is 14 amino acids. Per the germline V gene, CDR1 is KGHSH and CDR2 is LQKENI. Trimming took 3 bases from V and 4 from J, leaving 13 bases between them. The CDR3 DNA reads as TGTGCCAGCTCACCCCACCCGGCACCTTACGAGCAGTACTTC. Protein: CASSPHPAPYEQYF.

The chain has TRBV18 and TRBJ1-4; maybe TRBD1 (5 bases). CDR1 KGHSH and CDR2 LQKENI come from the germline V gene. The CDR3 runs to 17 residues. The V gene lost 3 bases and the J gene lost 8 bases, with 22 bases spanning the gap. The chain's CDR3 is CASSPAPLRGAGEKLFF. CDR3 in DNA: TGTGCCAGCTCACCCGCACCCTTGCGCGGGGCCGGGGAAAAACTGTTTTTT.

The chain carries TRBV4-1 and TRBJ1-2, with 8 bases lining up with TRBD1. V lost 0 bases and J lost 4; bases outside the gene matches: 4. The CDR3 totals 15 residues. The germline V gene has CDR1 MGHRA and CDR2 YSYEKL. The CDR3 sequence is CASSQETGGVYGYTF. CDR3 DNA: TGCGCCAGCAGCCAAGAAACAGGGGGGGTCTATGGCTACACCTTC.

V usage is TRBV28 and J usage is TRBJ1-1; D remains ambiguous. Germline CDR1 and CDR2: MDHEN and SYDVKM. Trimming pared 2 bases from V and 1 base from J, leaving 17 bases between. The CDR3 length is 17 residues. The CDR3 bases are TGTGCCAGCAGTTTAATAGGCCGACCGCTGGCGAACACTGAAGCTTTCTTT. Translating it yields CASSLIGRPLANTEAFF.

This clone has just a few counts. The chain combines TRBV2 with TRBJ2-3; the match to TRBD2 covers 7 bases. J gave up 0 bases and V 7 bases, and 7 bases lay outside the gene matches. This CDR3 spans 15 amino acids. Germline CDR1 and CDR2: SNHLY and FYNNEI. Written as DNA, the CDR3 is TGTGCCAGCAACCCTCTAGCGGAGAGCACAGATACGCAGTATTTT. Amino acids: CASNPLAESTDTQYF.

The chain employs TRBV4-1 and TRBJ2-7; 9 bases map to TRBD1. The germline V gene encodes CDR1 MGHRA and CDR2 YSYEKL. The CDR3 is 16 amino acids. V was pared by 1 base and J by 6 bases, with 10 bases of the junction left unmatched. DNA of the CDR3: TGCGCCAGCAGCCAAGGCCTACAGGGGGCGATGTTCGAGCAGTACTTC. This translates into CASSQGLQGAMFEQYF.

The chain uses TRBV4-1 and TRBJ2-3; 10 bases match TRBD2. J lost 6 bases, V lost 4 bases, and 10 bases had no gene match. The CDR3 sequence is 16 residues long. Germline CDR1 is MGHRA and CDR2 is YSYEKL. The CDR3 reads CASSLIGLAGADTQYF. The CDR3 nucleotides are TGCGCCAGCAGCCTGATAGGGCTAGCGGGAGCGGATACGCAGTATTTT.

CDR3: CAISRGGAPSGELFF. Here the CDR3 DNA reads TGTGCTATATCGCGCGGGGGCGCCCCGTCCGGGGAGCTGTTTTTT. This sequence joins TRBV28 and TRBJ2-2, with a weak D call TRBD2 (7 bases). The CDR3 contains 15 residues. Germline V CDR1 and CDR2: MDHEN, SYDVKM.

The rearrangement joins TRBV6-5 to TRBJ2-5, with D possibly called TRBD1 or TRBD2 (5 bases each). With the DNA end fitting TRBJ2-7 better, the J assignment may be wrong. Per the germline V gene, CDR1 is MNHEY and CDR2 is SVGAGI. The CDR3 sequence is 13 residues long. The CDR3 sequence is CASGRQLLYEQYF. Written as DNA, the CDR3 is TGTGCCAGCGGGAGACAGTTGCTCTACGAGCAGTACTTC.